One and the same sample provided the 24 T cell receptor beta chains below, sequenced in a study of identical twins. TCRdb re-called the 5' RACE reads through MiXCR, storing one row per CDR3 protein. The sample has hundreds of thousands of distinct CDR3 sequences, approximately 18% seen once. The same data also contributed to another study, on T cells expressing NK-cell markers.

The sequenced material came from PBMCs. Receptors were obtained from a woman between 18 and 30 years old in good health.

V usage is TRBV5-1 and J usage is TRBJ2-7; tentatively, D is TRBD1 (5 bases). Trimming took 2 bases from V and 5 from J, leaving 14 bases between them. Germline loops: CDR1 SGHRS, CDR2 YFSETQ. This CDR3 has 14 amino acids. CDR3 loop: CASSLNQGNDEQYF. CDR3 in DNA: TGCGCCAGCAGCTTAAACCAGGGAAATGACGAGCAGTACTTC.

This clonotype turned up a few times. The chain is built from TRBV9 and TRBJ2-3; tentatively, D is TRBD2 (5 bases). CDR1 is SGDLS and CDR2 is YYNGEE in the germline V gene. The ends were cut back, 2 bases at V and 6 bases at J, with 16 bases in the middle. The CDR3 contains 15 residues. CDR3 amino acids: CASSVRSPWEDTQYF. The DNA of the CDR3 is TGTGCCAGCAGCGTTAGGTCACCCTGGGAGGATACGCAGTATTTT.

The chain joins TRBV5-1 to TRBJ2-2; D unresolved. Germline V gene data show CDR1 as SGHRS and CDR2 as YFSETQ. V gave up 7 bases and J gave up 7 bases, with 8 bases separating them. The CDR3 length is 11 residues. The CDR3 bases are TGCGCCAGCTCAATAATCGGGGAGCTGTTTTTT. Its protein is CASSIIGELFF. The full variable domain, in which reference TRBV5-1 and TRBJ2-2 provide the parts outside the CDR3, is KAGVTQTPRYLIKTRGQQVTLSCSPISGHRSVSWYQQTPGQGLQFLFEYFSETQRNKGNFPGRFSGRQFSNSRSEMNVSTLELGDSALYLCASSIIGELFFGEGSRLTVL.

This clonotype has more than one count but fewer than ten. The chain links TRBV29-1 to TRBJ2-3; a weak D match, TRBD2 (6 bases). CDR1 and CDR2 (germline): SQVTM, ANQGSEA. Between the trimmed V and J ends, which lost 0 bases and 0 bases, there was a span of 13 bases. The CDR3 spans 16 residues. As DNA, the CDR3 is TGCAGCGTTGAAGATCTCCTGGGGAGGAGCACAGATACGCAGTATTTT. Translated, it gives CSVEDLLGRSTDTQYF.

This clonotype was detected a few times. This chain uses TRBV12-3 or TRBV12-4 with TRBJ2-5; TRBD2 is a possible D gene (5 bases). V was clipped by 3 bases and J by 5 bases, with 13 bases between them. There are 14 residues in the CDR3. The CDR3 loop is CASSFVSDGETQYF. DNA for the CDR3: TGTGCCAGCAGTTTTGTTAGCGACGGGGAGACCCAGTACTTC.

As DNA, the CDR3 is TGCAGTGCTAGACTAGCGGGAGTGTTCGAGCAGTACTTC. Its protein is CSARLAGVFEQYF. This chain connects TRBV20-1 to TRBJ2-7; 10 bases map to TRBD2. V gave up 2 bases and J gave up 6 bases; unmatched junction bases: 4. Germline values: CDR1 DFQATT, CDR2 SNEGSKA (reference sequence). This CDR3 has 13 amino acids.

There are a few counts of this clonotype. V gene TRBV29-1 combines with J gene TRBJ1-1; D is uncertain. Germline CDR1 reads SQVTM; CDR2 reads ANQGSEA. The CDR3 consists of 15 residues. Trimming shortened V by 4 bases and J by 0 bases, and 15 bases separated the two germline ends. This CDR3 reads CSVVTGQLMNTEAFF. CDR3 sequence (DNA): TGCAGCGTTGTCACCGGGCAGCTCATGAACACTGAAGCTTTCTTT.

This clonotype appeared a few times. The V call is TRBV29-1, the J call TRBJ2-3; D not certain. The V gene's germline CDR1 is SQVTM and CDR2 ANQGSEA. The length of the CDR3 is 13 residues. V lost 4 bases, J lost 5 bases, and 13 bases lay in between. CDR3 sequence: CSVATSFRDTQYF. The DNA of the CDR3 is TGCAGCGTTGCGACAAGCTTTCGAGATACGCAGTATTTT.

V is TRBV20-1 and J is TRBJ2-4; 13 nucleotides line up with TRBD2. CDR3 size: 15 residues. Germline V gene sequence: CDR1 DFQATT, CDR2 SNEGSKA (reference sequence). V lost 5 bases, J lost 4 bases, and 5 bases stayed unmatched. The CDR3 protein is CSALRLAGGKNIQYF. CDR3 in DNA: TGCAGTGCTTTACGACTAGCGGGAGGAAAAAACATTCAGTACTTC.

The CDR3 sequence is CASKGFRGNIQYF. The DNA for the CDR3 is TGTGCCAGTAAAGGTTTTCGAGGGAACATTCAGTACTTC. This chain joins TRBV27 and TRBJ2-4, with D perhaps TRBD2 (5 bases). The CDR3 is made up of 13 amino acids. Trimming removed 9 bases from V and 7 bases from J, with 16 bases in between. The germline V gene has CDR1 MNHEY and CDR2 SMNVEV (reference sequence).

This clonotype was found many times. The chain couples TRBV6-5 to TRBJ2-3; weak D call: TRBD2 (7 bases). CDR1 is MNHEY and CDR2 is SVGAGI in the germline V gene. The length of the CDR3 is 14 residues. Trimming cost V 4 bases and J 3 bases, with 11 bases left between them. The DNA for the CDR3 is TGTGCCAGCAGTTGGGGGGGCCGAACAGATACGCAGTATTTT. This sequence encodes CASSWGGRTDTQYF.

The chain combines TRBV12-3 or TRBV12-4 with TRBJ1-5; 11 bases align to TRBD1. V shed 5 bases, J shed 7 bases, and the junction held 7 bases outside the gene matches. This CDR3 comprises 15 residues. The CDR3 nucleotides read TGTGCCAGCAGTAGGACAGGGGGCGCAGGGCAGCCCCAGCATTTT. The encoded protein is CASSRTGGAGQPQHF.

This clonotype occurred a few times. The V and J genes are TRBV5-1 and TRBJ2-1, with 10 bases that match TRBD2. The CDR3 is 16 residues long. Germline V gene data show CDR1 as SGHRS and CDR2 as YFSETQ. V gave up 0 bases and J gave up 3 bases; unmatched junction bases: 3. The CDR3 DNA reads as TGCGCCAGCAGCTTGGGAAGCGGGGGGGGCTACAATGAGCAGTTCTTC. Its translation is CASSLGSGGGYNEQFF.

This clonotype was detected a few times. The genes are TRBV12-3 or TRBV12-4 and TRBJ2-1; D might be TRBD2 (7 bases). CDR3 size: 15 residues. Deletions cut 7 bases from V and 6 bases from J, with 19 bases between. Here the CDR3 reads CASNLWGRGSNEQFF. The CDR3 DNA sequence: TGTGCCAGCAACCTCTGGGGGAGGGGGAGCAATGAGCAGTTCTTC.

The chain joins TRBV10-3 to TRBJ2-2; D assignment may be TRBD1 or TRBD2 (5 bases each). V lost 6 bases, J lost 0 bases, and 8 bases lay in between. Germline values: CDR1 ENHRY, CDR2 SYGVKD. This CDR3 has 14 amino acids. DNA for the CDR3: TGTGCCATCAGCGGGACCCCGAACACCGGGGAGCTGTTTTTT. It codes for CAISGTPNTGELFF.

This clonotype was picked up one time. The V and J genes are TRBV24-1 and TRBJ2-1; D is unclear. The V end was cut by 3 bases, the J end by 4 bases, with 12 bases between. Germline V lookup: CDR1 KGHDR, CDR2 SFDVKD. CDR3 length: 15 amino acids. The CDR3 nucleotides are TGTGCCACCAGTGATAGCAAAAACTCTTACAATGAGCAGTTCTTC. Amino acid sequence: CATSDSKNSYNEQFF.

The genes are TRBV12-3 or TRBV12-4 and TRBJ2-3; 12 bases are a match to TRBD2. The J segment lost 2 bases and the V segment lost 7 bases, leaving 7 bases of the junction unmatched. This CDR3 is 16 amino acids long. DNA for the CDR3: TGTGCCAGCATCCTAGCGGGGGGGCCCCCCACAGATACGCAGTATTTT. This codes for CASILAGGPPTDTQYF.

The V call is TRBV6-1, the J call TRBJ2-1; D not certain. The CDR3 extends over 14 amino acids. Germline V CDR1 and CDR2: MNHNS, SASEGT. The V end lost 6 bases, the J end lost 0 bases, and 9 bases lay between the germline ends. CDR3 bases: TGTGCCAGCAGGATACATCCCTCCTACAATGAGCAGTTCTTC. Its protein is CASRIHPSYNEQFF.

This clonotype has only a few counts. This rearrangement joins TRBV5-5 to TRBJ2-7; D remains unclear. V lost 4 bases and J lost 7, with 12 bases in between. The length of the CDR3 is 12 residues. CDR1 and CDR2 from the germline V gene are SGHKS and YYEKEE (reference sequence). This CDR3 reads CASSTYTEEQYF. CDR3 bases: TGTGCCAGCAGCACCTACACGGAAGAGCAGTACTTC.

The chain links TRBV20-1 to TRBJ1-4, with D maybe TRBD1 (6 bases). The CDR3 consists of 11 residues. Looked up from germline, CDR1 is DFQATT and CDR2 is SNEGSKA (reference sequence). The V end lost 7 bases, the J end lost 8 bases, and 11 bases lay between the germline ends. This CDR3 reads CSGWGPEKLFF. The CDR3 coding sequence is TGCAGTGGGTGGGGGCCGGAAAAACTGTTTTTT.

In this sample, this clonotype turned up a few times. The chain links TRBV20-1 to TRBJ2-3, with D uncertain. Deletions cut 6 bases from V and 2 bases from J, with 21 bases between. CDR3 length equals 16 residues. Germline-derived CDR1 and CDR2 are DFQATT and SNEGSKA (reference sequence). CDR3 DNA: TGCAGTGCCCCCCTTCATTTGCTGTGGTCCACAGATACGCAGTATTTT. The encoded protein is CSAPLHLLWSTDTQYF.

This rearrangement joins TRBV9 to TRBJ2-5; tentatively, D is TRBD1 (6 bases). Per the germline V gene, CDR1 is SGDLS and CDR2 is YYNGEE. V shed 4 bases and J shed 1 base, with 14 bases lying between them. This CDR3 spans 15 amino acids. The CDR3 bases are TGTGCCAGCAGCAAAGGGACATCCTCCCAAGAGACCCAGTACTTC. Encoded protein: CASSKGTSSQETQYF.

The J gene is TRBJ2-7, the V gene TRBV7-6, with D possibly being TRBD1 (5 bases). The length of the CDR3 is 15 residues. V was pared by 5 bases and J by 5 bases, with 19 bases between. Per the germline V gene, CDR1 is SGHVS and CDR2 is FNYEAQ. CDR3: CASSPQGPISHEQYF. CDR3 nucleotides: TGTGCCAGCAGCCCGCAGGGTCCGATTTCCCACGAGCAGTACTTC. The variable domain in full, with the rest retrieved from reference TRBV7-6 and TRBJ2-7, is GAGVSQSPRYKVTKRGQDVALRCDPISGHVSLYWYRQALGQGPEFLTYFNYEAQQDKSGLPNDRFSAERPEGSISTLTIQRTEQRDSAMYRCASSPQGPISHEQYFGPGTRLTVT.

The CDR3 protein is CASSFRQGNFTDTQYF. Written as DNA, the CDR3 is TGTGCCAGCAGCTTCAGGCAGGGAAACTTCACAGATACGCAGTATTTT. The J gene is TRBJ2-3, the V gene TRBV7-9, with D possibly matching TRBD1 (5 bases). V was trimmed by 3 bases and J by 2 bases, leaving 15 bases between them. Germline V gives CDR1 SEHNR, CDR2 FQNEAQ (reference sequence). The CDR3 loop spans 16 amino acids.